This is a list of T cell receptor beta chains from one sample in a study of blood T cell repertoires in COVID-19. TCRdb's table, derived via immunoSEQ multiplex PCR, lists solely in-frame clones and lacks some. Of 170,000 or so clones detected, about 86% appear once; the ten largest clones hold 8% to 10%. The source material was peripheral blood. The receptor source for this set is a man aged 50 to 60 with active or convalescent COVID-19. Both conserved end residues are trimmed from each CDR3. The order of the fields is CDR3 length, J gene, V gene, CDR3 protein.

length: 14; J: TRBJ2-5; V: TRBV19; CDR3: ASSIPPGAGGMTQY
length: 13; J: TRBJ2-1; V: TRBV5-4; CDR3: ASSPGQGDTFEQF
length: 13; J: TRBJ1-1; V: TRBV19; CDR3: ASSSRGAPRTEAF
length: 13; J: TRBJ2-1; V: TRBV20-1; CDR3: SASWLPSSYNEQF
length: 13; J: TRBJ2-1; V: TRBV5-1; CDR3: ASTTSGTGYMEQF
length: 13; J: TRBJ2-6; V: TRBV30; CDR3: AWSTGLAGANVLT
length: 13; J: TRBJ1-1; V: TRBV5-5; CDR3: ASSRWGDVDTEAF
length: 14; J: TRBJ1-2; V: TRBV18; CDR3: ASSRGTGGVFDGYT
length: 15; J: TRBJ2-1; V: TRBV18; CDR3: ASSPPIRLADNNEQF
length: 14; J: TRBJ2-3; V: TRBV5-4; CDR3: ASIPGLAKNADTQY
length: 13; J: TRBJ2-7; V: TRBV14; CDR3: ASSQHHSSGNQQY
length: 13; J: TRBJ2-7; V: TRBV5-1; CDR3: ASSTGGDRTYEQY
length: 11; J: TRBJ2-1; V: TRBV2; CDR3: ASSERLRNEQF
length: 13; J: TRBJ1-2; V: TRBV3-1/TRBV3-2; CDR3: ASSQEETGHYGYT
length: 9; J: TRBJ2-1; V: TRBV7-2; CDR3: ASSLTGLEV
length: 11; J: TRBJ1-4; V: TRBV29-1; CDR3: SVSGQSGEKLF
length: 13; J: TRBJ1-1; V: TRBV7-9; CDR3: ASSSRATDRQLGF
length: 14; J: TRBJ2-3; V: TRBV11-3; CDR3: ASSLVRQGAEDTQY
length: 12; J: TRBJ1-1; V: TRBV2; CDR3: ASMGRVQGLGAF
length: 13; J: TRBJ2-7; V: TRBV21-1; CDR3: ASSNSGTGQHEQY
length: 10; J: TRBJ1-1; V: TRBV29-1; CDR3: SAGTLYTEAF
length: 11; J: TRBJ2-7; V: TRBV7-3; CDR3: ASSPGLSYEQY
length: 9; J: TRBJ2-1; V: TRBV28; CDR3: ASRKLNEQF
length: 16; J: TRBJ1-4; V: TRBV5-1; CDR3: ASSLAGVGRGTNEKLF
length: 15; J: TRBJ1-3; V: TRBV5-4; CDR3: ASSSGDRGRFGNTIY
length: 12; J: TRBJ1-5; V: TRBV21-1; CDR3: ASSKRRVEQPQH
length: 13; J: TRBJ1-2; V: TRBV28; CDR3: ASSLPLGQTDGYT
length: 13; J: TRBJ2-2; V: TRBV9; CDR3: ASSVAGRSSGELF
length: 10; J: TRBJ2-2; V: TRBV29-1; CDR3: SVKGVAGELF
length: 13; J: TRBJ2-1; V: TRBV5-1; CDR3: ASSRTGYTLNEQF
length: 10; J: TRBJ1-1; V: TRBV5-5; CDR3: ASSVGNTEAF
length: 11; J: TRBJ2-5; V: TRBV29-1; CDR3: SVEDNTSETQY
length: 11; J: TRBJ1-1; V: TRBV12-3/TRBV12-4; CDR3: ASSPGGNTEAF
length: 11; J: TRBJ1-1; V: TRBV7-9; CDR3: ASSLVGGPEAF
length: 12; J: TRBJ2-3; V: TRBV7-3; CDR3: ASSSGTSGGVQY
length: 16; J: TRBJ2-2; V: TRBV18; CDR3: ASSPDWGGSDSTGELF
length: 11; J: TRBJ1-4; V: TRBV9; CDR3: ASQQTPGEKLF
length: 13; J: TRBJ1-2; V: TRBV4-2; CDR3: ASSQSPPGGYGYT
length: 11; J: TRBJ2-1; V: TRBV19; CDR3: ASSPSGGNEQF
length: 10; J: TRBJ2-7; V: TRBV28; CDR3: ASSFLRSEQY
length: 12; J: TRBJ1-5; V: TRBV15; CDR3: ATSRGGDPQPQH
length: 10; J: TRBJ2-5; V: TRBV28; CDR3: ASSLREGTQY
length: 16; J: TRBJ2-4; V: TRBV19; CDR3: ASSIGDSRSLAKNIQY
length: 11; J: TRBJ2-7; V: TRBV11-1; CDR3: ASSSDITYEQY
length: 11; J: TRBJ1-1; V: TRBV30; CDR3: AWGTGSGTEAF
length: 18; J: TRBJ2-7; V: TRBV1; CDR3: TSSHAQAPRVGRLRYEQY
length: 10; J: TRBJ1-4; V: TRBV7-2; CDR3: ASSLVGEKLF
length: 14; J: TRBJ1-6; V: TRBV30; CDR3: AWSVRWGTNNSPLH
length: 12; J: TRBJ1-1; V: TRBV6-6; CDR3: ASSYSEPNTEAF
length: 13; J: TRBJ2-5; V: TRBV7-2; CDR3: ASSAPQGRGGTQY
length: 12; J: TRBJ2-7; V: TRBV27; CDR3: ASSLRDRGYEQY
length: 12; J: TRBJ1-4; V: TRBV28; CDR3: ASSLAGGNEKLF
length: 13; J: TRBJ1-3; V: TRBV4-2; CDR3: ASSQAGVSGNTIY
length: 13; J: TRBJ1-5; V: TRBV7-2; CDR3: ASSLSLVLGEPQH
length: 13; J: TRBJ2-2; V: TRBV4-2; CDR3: ASSQVSGNTGELF